What follows describes a single T cell receptor (beta chain). A roughly 19-cycle PCR with a constant-region primer and V-primer adapter amplified TCRs. TCRdb processed the reads anew with MiXCR; each CDR3 protein has one entry. This sample carries roughly 52,000 distinct CDR3 sequences, roughly 31% of them seen once, and the ten largest clones take 7.5% to 9.5%. This specimen belongs to a study of low-dose radiotherapy and immunotherapy resistance in tumors. Study context: Patients took 300 mg oral aspirin daily for four cycles from cycle 1 day 1. Primers used for first-strand cDNA, a TRAV- and TRBV-specific set, covered both alpha and beta chains.

Stated time point: after trial treatment. Treatment defined: LDRT plus nivolumab, ipilimumab, low-dose cyclophosphamide and aspirin (RACIN trial). As their treatment, donors received nivolumab, ipilimumab, aspirin, low-dose cyclophosphamide and low-dose radiotherapy. As a condition of eligibility, patients had advanced solid tumors lacking tumor-infiltrating lymphocytes. The CDR3 covers 13 residues. CDR1 is LNHNV and CDR2 is YYDKDF in the germline V gene (reference sequence). V gave up 0 bases and J gave up 6 bases, with 6 bases separating them. The rearrangement joins TRBV15 to TRBJ2-1; D gene ambiguous. This TCR was sampled from a male donor with rectosigmoid adenocarcinoma. The specimen comprised PBMCs, sampled after low-dose radiotherapy plus immunotherapy. CDR3 DNA sequence: TGTGCCACCAGCAGAGATCGGATCAATGAGCAGTTCTTC. It yields the protein CATSRDRINEQFF.